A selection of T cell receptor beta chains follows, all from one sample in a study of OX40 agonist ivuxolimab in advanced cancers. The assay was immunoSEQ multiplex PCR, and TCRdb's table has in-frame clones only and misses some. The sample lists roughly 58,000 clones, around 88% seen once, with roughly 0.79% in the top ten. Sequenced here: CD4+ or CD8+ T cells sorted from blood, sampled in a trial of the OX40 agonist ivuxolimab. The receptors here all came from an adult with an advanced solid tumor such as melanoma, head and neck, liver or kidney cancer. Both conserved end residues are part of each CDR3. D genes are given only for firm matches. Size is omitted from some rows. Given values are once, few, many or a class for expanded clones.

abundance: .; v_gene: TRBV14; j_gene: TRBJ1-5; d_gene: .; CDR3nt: TGTGCCAGCAGCGGGAGTCACCATCAGCCCCAGCATTTT; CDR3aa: CASSGSHHQPQHF
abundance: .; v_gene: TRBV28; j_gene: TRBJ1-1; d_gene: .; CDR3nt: TGTGCCAGCAGTTTACTTGTGAACACTGAAGCTTTCTTT; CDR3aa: CASSLLVNTEAFF
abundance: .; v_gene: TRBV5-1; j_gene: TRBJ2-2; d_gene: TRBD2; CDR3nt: TGCGCCAGCGGACTGGCGGGGGGGCCCTCCGGGGAGCTGTTTTTT; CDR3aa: CASGLAGGPSGELFF
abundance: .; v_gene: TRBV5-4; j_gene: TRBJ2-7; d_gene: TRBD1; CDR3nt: TGTGCCAGCAGCTTCCGGGACAGGGTTTTGAGCGAGCAGTACTTC; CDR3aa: CASSFRDRVLSEQYF
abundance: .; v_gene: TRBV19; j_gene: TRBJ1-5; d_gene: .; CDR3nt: TGTGCCAGTAGTATAAGTCAGGGTCCCCAGCCCCAGCATTTT; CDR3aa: CASSISQGPQPQHF
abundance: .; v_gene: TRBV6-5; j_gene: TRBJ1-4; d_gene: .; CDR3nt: TGTGCCAGCAGTTACTCCTACTCCGCAGAAAAACTGTTTTTT; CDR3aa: CASSYSYSAEKLFF
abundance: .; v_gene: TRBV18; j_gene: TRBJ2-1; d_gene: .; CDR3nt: TGTGCCAGCTCCACCACAACCGGGTTCAATGAGCAGTTCTTC; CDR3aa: CASSTTTGFNEQFF
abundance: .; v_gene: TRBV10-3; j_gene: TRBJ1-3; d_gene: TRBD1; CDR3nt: TGTGCCATCAGTGGCCTCAGGGGGTCCGGTGGAAACACCATATATTTT; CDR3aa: CAISGLRGSGGNTIYF
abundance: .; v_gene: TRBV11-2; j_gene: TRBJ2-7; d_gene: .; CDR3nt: TGTGCCAGCAGCTTAATCTTGGACACCACCTACGAGCAGTACTTC; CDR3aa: CASSLILDTTYEQYF
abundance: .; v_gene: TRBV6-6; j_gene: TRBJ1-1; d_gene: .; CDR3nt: TGTGCCAGCAGTTACGGGGGGAGACCTGAAGCTTTCTTT; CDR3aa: CASSYGGRPEAFF
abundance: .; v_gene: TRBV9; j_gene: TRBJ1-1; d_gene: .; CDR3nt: TGTGCCAGCAGCGTAGGAGGGGCGGGGATTCTTGGGAACACTGAAGCTTTCTTT; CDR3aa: CASSVGGAGILGNTEAFF
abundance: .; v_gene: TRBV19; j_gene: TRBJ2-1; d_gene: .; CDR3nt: TGTGCCAGTAGTCGGCTTGGGAATGAGCAGTTCTTC; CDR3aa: CASSRLGNEQFF
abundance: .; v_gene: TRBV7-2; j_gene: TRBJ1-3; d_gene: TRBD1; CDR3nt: TGTGCCAGCAGCTTAGTACGGACAGGCTTCTCTGGAAACACCATATATTTT; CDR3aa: CASSLVRTGFSGNTIYF
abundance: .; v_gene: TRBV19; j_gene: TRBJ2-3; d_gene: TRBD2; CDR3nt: TGTGCCAGTAGTATCGGACTAGCAGATACGCAGTATTTT; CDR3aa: CASSIGLADTQYF
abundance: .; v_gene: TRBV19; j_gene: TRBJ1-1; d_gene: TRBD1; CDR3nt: TGTGCCAGTAGTCAACAGGGGACTGAAGCTTTCTTT; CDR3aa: CASSQQGTEAFF
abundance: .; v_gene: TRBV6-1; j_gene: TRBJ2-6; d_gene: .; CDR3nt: TGTGCCAGCAGTGAAGTGGCCAAAATCTCTGGGGCCAACGTCCTGACTTTC; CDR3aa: CASSEVAKISGANVLTF
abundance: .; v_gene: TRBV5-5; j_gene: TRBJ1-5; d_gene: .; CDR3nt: TGTGCCAGCAGCCTAATATTCAGGGGCAATCAGCCCCAGCATTTT; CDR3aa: CASSLIFRGNQPQHF
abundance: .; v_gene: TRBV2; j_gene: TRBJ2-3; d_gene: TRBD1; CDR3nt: TGTGCCAGCAGTGTGGATTCCGGGACAGGGGGCGCAGATACGCAGTATTTT; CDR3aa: CASSVDSGTGGADTQYF
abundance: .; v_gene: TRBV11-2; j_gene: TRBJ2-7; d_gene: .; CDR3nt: TGTGCCAGCAGCCCGGAGAGGGGCTACGAGCAGTACTTC; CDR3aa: CASSPERGYEQYF
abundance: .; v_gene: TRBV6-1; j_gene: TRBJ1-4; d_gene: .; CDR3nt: TGTGCCAGCAGTCAGAAGGGGGGAACTAATGAAAAACTGTTTTTT; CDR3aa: CASSQKGGTNEKLFF
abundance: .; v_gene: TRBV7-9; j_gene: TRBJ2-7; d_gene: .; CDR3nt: TGTGCCAGCAGCCCAGTAGGGGTCTCCGAGCAGTACTTC; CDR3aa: CASSPVGVSEQYF
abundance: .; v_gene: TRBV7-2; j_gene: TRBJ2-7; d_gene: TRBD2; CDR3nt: TGTGCCAGCAACCCCGGGAGGACACTTTACGAGCAGTACTTC; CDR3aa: CASNPGRTLYEQYF
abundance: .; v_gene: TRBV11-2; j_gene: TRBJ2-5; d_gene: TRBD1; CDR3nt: TGTGCCAGCAGCCCCCAGACAGGGTTTAGGGAGACCCAGTACTTC; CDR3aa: CASSPQTGFRETQYF
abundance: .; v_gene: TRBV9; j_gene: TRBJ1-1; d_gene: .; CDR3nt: TGTGCCAGCAGCCAAGACCTGAACACTGAAGCTTTCTTT; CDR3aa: CASSQDLNTEAFF
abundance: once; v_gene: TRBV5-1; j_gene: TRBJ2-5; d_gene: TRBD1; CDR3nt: TGCGCCAGCAGCTCGACAGGGGGCCGAGAGACCCAGTACTTC; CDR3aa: CASSSTGGRETQYF
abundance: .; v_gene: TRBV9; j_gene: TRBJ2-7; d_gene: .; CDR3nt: TGTGCCAGCAGCTTCGACCCCGCCACGGAGCAGTACTTC; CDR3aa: CASSFDPATEQYF
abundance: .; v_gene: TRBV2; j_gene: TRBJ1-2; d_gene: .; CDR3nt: TGTGCCAGCAGTCAACAGGAGCTAAACGTATCTCCTAACTATGGCTACACCTTC; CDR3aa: CASSQQELNVSPNYGYTF
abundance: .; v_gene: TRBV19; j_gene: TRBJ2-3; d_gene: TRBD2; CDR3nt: TGTGCCAGTAGACTAGCGAATCACCCAACTTTCTCGCAGTATTTT; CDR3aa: CASRLANHPTFSQYF
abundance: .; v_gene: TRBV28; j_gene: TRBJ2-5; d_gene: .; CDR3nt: TGTGCCAGCAGTCCCCGAGGGGGTTGGGAGACCCAGTACTTC; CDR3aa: CASSPRGGWETQYF